A selection of T cell receptor beta chains follows, all from one sample in a study of cytomegalovirus exposure and HLA in healthy donors. Repertoires were generated with immunoSEQ multiplex PCR, while TCRdb's copy carries only in-frame clones and drops some. The data hold 200,000 or so clones, with under 90% observed a single time. Input material: PBMCs. These receptors all come from a boy between 2 and 15 years old in good health and CMV-seronegative. The CDR3 runs from the conserved cysteine through the conserved F or W. Each record gives: clone size, J gene, V gene, CDR3 protein. Expanded clones are given a class, and other clones once, few, many or no size at all.

few,TRBJ2-7,TRBV6-1,CASIFAGTGSYEQYF
.,TRBJ1-1,TRBV5-6,CASSLGPEAFF
.,TRBJ2-3,TRBV5-6,CASSLISDTQYF
once,TRBJ2-6,TRBV7-9,CASSARDRVKSSGANVLTF
.,TRBJ2-4,TRBV6-1,CASSIQGLGEYF
.,TRBJ2-3,TRBV5-1,CASSWNSGGLDTQYF
once,TRBJ2-3,TRBV9,CASSALAGPSTDTQYF
.,TRBJ2-3,TRBV19,CASSRGRAGISTDTQYF
.,TRBJ2-6,TRBV15,CATSRGPGLGSGANVLTF
.,TRBJ1-1,TRBV6-5,CASSSQGRNTEAFF